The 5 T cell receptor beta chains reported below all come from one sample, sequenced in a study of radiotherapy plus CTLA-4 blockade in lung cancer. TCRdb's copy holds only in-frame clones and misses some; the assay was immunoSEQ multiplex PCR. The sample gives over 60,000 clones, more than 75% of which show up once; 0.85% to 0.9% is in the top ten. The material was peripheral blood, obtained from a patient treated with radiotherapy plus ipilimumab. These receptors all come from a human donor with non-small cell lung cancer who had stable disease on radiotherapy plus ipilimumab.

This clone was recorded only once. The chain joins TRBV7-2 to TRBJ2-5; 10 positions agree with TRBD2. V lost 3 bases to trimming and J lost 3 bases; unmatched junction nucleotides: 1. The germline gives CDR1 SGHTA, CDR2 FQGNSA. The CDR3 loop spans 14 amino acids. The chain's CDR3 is CASSFGLAEETQYF. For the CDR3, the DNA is TGTGCCAGCAGCTTCGGACTAGCGGAAGAGACCCAGTACTTC.

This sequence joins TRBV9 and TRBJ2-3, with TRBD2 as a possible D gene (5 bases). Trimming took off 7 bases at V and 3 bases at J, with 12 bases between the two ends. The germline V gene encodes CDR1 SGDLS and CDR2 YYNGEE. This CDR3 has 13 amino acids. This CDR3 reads CASAGPRTDTQYF. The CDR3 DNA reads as TGTGCCAGCGCGGGTCCTAGGACAGATACGCAGTATTTT.

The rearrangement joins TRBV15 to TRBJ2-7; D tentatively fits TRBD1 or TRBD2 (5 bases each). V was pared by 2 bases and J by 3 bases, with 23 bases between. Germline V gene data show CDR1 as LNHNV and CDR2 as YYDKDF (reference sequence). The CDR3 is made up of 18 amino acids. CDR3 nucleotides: TGTGCCACCAGCAGATCTTTTAATAGGGGACCACTGCTCTACGAGCAGTACTTC. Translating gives CATSRSFNRGPLLYEQYF.

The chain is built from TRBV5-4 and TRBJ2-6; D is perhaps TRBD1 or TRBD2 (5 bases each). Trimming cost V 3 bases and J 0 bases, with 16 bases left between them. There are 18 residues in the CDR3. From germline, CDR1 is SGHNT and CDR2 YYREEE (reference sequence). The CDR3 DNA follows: TGTGCCAGCAGCTCGCCCCCGGGACGCATCTCTGGGGCCAACGTCCTGACTTTC. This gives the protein CASSSPPGRISGANVLTF.

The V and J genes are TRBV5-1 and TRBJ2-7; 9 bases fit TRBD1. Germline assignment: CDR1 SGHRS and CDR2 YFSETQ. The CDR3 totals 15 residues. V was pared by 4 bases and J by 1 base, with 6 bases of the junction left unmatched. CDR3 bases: TGCGCCAGCAGCCCGGGGGACAGGGATTCCTACGAGCAGTACTTC. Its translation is CASSPGDRDSYEQYF.